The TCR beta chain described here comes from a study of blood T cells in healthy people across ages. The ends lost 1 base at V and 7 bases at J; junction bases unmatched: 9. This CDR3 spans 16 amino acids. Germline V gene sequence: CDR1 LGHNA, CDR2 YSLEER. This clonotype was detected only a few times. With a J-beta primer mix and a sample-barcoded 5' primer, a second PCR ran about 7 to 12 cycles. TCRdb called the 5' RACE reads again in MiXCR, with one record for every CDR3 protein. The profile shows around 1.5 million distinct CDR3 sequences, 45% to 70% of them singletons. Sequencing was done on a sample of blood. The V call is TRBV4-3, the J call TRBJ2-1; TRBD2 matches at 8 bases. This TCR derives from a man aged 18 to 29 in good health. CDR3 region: CASSQAISRGGNEQFF. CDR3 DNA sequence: TGCGCCAGCAGCCAAGCGATAAGTCGGGGGGGGAATGAGCAGTTCTTC.